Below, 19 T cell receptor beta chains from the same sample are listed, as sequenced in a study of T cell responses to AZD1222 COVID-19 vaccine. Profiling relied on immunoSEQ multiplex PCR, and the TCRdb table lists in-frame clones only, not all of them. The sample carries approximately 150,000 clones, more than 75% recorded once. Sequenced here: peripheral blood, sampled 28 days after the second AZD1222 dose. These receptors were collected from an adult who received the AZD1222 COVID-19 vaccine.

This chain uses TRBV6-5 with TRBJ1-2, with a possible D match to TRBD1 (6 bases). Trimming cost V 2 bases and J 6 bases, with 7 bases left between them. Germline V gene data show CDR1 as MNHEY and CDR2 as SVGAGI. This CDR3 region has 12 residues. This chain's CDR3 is CASSYAGDGYTF. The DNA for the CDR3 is TGTGCCAGCAGTTACGCAGGGGATGGCTACACCTTC.

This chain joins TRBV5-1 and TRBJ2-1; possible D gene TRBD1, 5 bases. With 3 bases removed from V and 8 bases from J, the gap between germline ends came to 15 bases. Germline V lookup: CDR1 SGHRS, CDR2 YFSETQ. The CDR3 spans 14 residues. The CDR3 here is CASSWSSRVDEQFF. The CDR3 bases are TGCGCCAGCAGCTGGAGTAGCAGGGTCGATGAGCAGTTCTTC.

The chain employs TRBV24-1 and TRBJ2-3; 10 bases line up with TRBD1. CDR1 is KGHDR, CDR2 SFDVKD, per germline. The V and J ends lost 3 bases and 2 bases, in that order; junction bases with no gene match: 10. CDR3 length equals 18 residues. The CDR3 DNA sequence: TGTGCCACCAGTGATCCTGCCGGGGACAGGGGATTCACAGATACGCAGTATTTT. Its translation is CATSDPAGDRGFTDTQYF.

CDR3 sequence: CATSGGQGRNQPQHF. Here the CDR3 DNA reads TGTGCCACCAGCGGGGGACAGGGTCGCAATCAGCCCCAGCATTTT. This chain uses TRBV15 with TRBJ1-5; 9 positions agree with TRBD1. CDR3 size: 15 residues. V was clipped by 5 bases and J by 2 bases; unmatched bases: 4. From germline, CDR1 is LNHNV and CDR2 YYDKDF (reference sequence).

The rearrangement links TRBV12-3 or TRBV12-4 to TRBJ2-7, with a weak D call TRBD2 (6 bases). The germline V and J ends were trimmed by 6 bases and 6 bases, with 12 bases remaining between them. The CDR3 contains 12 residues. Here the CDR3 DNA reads TGTGCCAGCAGCCCGACTAGGGGCGAGCAGTACTTC. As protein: CASSPTRGEQYF.

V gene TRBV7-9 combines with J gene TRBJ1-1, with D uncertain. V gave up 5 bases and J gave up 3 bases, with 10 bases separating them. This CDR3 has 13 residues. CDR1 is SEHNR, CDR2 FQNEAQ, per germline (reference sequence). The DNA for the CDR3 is TGTGCCAGCAGCCCCCCCGTGGACACTGAAGCTTTCTTT. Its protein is CASSPPVDTEAFF. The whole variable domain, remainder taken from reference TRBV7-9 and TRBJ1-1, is DTGVSQNPRHKITKRGQNVTFRCDPISEHNRLYWYRQTLGQGPEFLTYFQNEAQLEKSRLLSDRFSAERPKGSFSTLEIQRTEQGDSAMYLCASSPPVDTEAFFGQGTRLTVV.

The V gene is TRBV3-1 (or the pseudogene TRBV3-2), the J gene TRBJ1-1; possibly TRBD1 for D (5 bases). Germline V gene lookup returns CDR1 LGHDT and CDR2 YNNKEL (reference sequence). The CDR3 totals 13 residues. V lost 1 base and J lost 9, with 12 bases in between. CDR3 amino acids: CASSQAARAQAFF. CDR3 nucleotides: TGTGCCAGCAGCCAAGCCGCCAGGGCCCAAGCTTTCTTT.

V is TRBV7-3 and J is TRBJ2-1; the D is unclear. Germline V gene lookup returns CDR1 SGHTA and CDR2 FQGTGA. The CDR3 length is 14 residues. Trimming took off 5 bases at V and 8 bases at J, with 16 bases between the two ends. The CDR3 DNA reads TGTGCCAGCAGCCCACGGCCCGCCGTCTATGAGCAGTTCTTC. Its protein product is CASSPRPAVYEQFF.

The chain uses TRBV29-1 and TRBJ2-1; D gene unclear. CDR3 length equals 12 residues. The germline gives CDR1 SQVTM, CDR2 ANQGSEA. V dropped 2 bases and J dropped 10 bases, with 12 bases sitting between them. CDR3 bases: TGCAGCGTTGAAAACGGGTTGGGGGAGCAGTTCTTC. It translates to CSVENGLGEQFF.

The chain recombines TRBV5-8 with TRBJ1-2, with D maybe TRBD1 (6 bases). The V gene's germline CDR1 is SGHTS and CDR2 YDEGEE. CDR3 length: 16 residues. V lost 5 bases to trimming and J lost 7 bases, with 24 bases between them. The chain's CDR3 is CASSYATGTFGLGYTF. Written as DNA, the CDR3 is TGTGCCAGCAGTTATGCCACAGGGACCTTCGGGCTTGGCTACACCTTC.

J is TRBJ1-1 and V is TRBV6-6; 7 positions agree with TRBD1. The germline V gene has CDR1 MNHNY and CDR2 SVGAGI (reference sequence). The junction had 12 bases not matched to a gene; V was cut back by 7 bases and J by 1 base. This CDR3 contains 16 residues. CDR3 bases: TGTGCCAGCAAACAGGGGTGGGGGAGTTCGAACACTGAAGCTTTCTTT. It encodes CASKQGWGSSNTEAFF.

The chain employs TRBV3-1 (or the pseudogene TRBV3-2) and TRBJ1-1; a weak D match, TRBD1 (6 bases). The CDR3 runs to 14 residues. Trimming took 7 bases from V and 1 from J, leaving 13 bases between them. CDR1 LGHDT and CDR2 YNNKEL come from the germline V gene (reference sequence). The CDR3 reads CASTPNRENTEAFF. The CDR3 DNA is TGTGCCAGCACCCCCAACAGGGAGAACACTGAAGCTTTCTTT.

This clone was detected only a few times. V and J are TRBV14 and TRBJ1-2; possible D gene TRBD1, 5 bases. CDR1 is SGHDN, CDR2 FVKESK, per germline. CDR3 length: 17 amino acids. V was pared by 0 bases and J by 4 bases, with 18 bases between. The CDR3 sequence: CASSQDQRGQGGYGYTF. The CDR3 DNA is TGTGCCAGCAGCCAAGATCAGAGGGGCCAGGGAGGCTATGGCTACACCTTC.

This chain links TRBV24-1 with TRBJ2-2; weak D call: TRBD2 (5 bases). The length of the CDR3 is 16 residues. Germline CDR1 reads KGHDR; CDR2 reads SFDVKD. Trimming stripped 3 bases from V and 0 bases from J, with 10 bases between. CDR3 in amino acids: CATSDAREPNTGELFF. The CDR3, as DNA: TGTGCCACCAGTGATGCGAGGGAGCCGAACACCGGGGAGCTGTTTTTT.

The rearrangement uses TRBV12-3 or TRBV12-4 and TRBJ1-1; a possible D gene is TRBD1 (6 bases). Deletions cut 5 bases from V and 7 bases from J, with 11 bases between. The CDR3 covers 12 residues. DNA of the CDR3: TGTGCCAGCAGTATACTACAGGGTGAAGCTTTCTTT. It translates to CASSILQGEAFF.

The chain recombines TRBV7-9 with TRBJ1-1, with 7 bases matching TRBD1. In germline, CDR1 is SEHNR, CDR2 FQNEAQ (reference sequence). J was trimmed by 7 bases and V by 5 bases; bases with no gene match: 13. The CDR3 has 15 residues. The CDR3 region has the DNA TGTGCCAGCAGCCTAGGGGAGGGGGCACAAAATGAAGCTTTCTTT. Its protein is CASSLGEGAQNEAFF.

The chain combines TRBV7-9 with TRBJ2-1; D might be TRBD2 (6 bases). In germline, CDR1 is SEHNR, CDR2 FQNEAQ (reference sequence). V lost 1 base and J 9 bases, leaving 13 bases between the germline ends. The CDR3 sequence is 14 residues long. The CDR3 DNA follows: TGTGCCAGCAGCTTAGGTACTAGCTTGGGTGAGCAGTTCTTC. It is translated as CASSLGTSLGEQFF.

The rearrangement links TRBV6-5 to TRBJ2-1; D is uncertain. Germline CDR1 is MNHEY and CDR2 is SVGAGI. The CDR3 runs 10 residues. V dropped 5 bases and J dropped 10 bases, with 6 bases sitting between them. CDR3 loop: CASSHTEQFF. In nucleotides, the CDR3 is TGTGCCAGCAGTCATACCGAGCAGTTCTTC.

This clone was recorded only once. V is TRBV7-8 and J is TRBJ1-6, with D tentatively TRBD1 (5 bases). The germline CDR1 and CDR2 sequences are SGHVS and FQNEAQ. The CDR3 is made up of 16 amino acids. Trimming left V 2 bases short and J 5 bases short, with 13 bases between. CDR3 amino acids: CASSLTTAVHNSPLHF. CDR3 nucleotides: TGTGCCAGCAGCTTAACGACAGCGGTACATAATTCACCCCTCCACTTT.